Included here is one TCR beta chain sequence, with context. Its antigen is still unknown. The PCR contained 60 Vbeta and 13 Jbeta primers. Clones were sequenced by immunoSEQ multiplex PCR, and TCRdb holds only the in-frame ones, with some missing. This sample has some 200,000 clones, with roughly 90% found just once. These data belong to a study of cytomegalovirus exposure and HLA in healthy donors. Study-level information: From HLA-typed donors, an early data release held tens of millions of unique TCRs.

Overall study findings and caveats: A list of 150 to 200 TCR beta chains associated with cytomegalovirus was given. The HLA-A and HLA-B alleles of most subjects were reportedly predicted accurately from TCR beta sequences. Researchers reported that a few CMV-associated chains were confirmed in vitro as CMV antigen-specific.

The source material was PBMCs. The TCR sequence derives from a woman under 30 in good health and CMV-seronegative.

This chain's CDR3 is CASSLPQQGHYGYTF. As DNA, the CDR3 is TGTGCCAGCAGTTTACCTCAACAGGGCCACTATGGCTACACCTTC. The V gene is TRBV27, the J gene TRBJ1-2; a possible D gene is TRBD1 (6 bases). CDR1 and CDR2 (germline): MNHEY, SMNVEV (reference sequence). The CDR3 is 15 residues long. Trimming took off 2 bases at V and 3 bases at J, with 13 bases between the two ends.